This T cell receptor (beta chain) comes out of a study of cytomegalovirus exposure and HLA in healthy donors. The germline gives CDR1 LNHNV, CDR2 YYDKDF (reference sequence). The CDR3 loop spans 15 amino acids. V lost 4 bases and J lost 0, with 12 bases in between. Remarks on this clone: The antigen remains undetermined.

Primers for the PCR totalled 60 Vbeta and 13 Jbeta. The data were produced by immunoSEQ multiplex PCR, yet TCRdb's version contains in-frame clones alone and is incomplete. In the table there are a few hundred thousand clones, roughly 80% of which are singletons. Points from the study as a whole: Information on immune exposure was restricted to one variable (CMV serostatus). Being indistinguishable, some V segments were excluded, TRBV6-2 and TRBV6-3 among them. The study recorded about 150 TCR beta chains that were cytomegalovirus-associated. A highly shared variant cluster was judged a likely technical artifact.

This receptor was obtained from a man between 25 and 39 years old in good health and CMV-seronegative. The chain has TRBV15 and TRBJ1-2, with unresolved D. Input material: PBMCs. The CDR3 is CATSIIRSANYGYTF. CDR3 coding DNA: TGTGCCACCAGCATAATTCGGTCGGCTAACTATGGCTACACCTTC. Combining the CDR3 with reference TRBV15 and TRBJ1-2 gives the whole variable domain DAMVIQNPRYQVTQFGKPVTLSCSQTLNHNVMYWYQQKSSQAPKLLFHYYDKDFNNEADTPDNFQSRRPNTSFCFLDIRSPGLGDTAMYLCATSIIRSANYGYTFGSGTRLTVV.